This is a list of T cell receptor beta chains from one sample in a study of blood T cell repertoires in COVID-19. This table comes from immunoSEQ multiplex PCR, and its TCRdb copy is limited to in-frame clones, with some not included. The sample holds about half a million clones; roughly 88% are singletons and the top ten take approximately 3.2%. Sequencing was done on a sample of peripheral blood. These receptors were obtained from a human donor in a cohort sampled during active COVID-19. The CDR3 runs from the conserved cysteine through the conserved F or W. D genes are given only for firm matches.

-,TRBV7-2,CASSLGAGVNSYEQYF
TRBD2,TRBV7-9,CASSSITSGRKENEQFF
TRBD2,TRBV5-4,CASSSKGLAGVGGDTQYF
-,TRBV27,CASSLSGPLNTEAFF
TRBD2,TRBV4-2,CASSQVMGLADTGELFF
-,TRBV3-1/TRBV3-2,CASSQAQGSYEQYF
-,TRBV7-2,CASSLRGTGGNTIYF
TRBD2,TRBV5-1,CASTTTSDSYEQYF
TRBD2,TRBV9,CASSVAIREGADTQYF
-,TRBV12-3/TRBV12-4,CASRGTSGQPQHF
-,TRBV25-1,CASSEVRGTNTEAFF
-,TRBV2,CAGHLSPGEQYF
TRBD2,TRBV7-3,CASSPSTSGSYNEQFF
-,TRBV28,CASSLTGRATYEQYF
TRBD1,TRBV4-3,CASSQGDRDIEKLFF
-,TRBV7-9,CASSLSGYEQYF
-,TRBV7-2,CASSSTTAAGYTF
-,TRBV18,CASSPLGGNEKLFF
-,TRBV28,CASSPRDTQYF
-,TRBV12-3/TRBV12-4,CASTTTRNYEQYF
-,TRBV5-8,CASRLRGLNYGYTF
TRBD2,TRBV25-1,CASSFRGLAGGAGELFF
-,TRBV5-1,CASSFAGSSYEQYF
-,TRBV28,CASSNMGLDSNQPQHF
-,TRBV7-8,CASSLESRGLYTF
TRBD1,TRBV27,CASSDRGTPEAFF
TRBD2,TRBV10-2,CAIYGGRAGTDTQYF
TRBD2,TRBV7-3,CASSLGLAGAADTQYF
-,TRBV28,CASSSAAGHSPLHF
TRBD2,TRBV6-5,CASSRREVSEQYF
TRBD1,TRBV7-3,CASSLTGGPYNEQFF
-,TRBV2,CASSAVAGAVSGNTIYF
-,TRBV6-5,CASTPGNGNSPLHF
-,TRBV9,CASSPGREAEAFF
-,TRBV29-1,CSVGPDSYTDTQYF
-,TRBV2,CASSEQGPLNEKLFF
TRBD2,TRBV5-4,CASSTGPSGRGETQYF
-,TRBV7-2,CASSPGQGLNTIYF
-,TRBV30,CAWKWGLLATEAFF
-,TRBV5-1,CASSSDRAGADEKLFF
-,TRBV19,CASSIGSGLGEQYF
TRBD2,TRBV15,CATKVAGGRHEQFF
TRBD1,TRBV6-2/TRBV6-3,CATSLDRGGNTEAFF
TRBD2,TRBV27,CASSRKAGFGNEQFF
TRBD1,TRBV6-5,CASSWTGNIEAFF
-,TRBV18,CASSPGRGGTTEAFF
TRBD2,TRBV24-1,CATGSRLAVYNEQFF
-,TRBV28,CASSGDWAKRGTDTQYF
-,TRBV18,CASSPPSGAVNEKLFF
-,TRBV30,CAWSVIRSSGNTIYF
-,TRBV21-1,CASSYHGRGSSYNEQFF
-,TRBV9,CASSPQNWNTEAFF
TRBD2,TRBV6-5,CASSPGLAKLYEQYF
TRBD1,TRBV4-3,CASSRVTGSYEQYF
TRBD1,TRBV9,CASSVARKTGVTGYTF
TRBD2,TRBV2,CASTKAGVGEQYF
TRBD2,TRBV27,CASSLSGLAGGTDTQYF
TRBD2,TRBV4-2,CASSQDKRLAGHNEQFF